A single sample gave rise to the 5 T cell receptor beta chains below, sequenced in a study of cytomegalovirus exposure and HLA in healthy donors. Amplification used 60 Vbeta primers and 13 Jbeta primers. Sequenced by immunoSEQ multiplex PCR; TCRdb stores in-frame clones only, minus some. The table includes 160,000 or so clones, 84% detected once. The sample taken for sequencing was PBMCs. These receptors were taken from a man between 45 and 60 years old in good health and CMV-seropositive.

This clone came up once. V is TRBV6-5 and J is TRBJ1-1; TRBD1 matches 9 bases. Germline V gene sequence: CDR1 MNHEY, CDR2 SVGAGI. The J segment lost 2 bases and the V segment lost 5 bases, leaving 3 bases of the junction unmatched. The CDR3 is 14 amino acids. The CDR3, as DNA: TGTGCCAGCAGTCACAGGGGGCGCAACACTGAAGCTTTCTTT. Its protein is CASSHRGRNTEAFF.

The rearrangement links TRBV11-2 to TRBJ2-1; D not resolved. V was cut by 5 bases and J by 7 bases, with 9 bases left in between. The CDR3 has 12 residues. CDR1 is SGHAT and CDR2 is FQNNGV in the germline V gene. The CDR3 spells CASSPNENEQFF. CDR3 sequence (DNA): TGTGCCAGCAGCCCTAATGAAAATGAGCAGTTCTTC. The whole variable domain, filled in from reference TRBV11-2 and TRBJ2-1, reads EAGVAQSPRYKIIEKRQSVAFWCNPISGHATLYWYQQILGQGPKLLIQFQNNGVVDDSQLPKDRFSAERLKGVDSTLKIQPAKLEDSAVYLCASSPNENEQFFGPGTRLTVL.

The chain joins TRBV5-1 to TRBJ2-5, with 7 bases identical to TRBD1. The germline V gene has CDR1 SGHRS and CDR2 YFSETQ. The CDR3 totals 14 residues. After removal of 1 base from V and 5 bases from J, the junction contained 5 bases not matched to a gene. Here the CDR3 DNA reads TGCGCCAGCAGCTTGTTAGGGGGCCGGGAGACCCAGTACTTC. This sequence encodes CASSLLGGRETQYF.

The chain is built from TRBV13 and TRBJ2-1; the D gene is possibly TRBD2 (5 bases). This CDR3 region has 15 residues. V was trimmed by 5 bases and J by 8 bases, leaving 19 bases between them. The germline V gene has CDR1 PRHDT and CDR2 FYEKMQ (reference sequence). The DNA for the CDR3 is TGTGCCAGCAGCCTATTCGGGGTCCCGGGCTATGAGCAGTTCTTC. Translated, it gives CASSLFGVPGYEQFF. The whole variable domain, remainder taken from reference TRBV13 and TRBJ2-1, is AAGVIQSPRHLIKEKRETATLKCYPIPRHDTVYWYQQGPGQDPQFLISFYEKMQSDKGSIPDRFSAQQFSDYHSELNMSSLELGDSALYFCASSLFGVPGYEQFFGPGTRLTVL.

This clone has only a few counts. CDR3 bases: TGTGCCAGCAGCTCAAGTCGGGGAGTGAACACTGAAGCTTTCTTT. It is translated as CASSSSRGVNTEAFF. The chain joins TRBV7-9 to TRBJ1-1; D call uncertain. Looked up from germline, CDR1 is SEHNR and CDR2 is FQNEAQ (reference sequence). The germline V and J ends were trimmed by 4 bases and 0 bases, with 12 bases remaining between them. The CDR3 is made up of 15 amino acids.